A single sample is the source of the 12 T cell receptor beta chains below, sequenced in a study of T cells expressing NK-cell markers. Each CDR3 protein gets one entry in TCRdb, which reprocessed the 5' RACE reads and gives no DNA. The table lists 550,000 or so distinct CDR3 sequences. Sequencing input: blood T cells: a sorted CD56 or NKG2C T cell subset, CD4+ or CD8+ T cells, or bulk PBMC T cells (not recorded which). The receptors originated from a man in his late teens or twenties in good health.

The V and J genes are TRBV5-1 and TRBJ2-1; TCRdb's assignment of TRBD2 cannot be checked, as there is no DNA. This CDR3 contains 13 residues. Germline V lookup: CDR1 SGHRS, CDR2 YFSETQ. The CDR3 loop is CASSSQLAGALFF.

The gene calls are TRBV18 and TRBJ2-7; TCRdb indicates TRBD1, and absent DNA this call remains unverified. The length of the CDR3 is 14 residues. Germline V CDR1 and CDR2: KGHSH, LQKENI. This CDR3 reads CASSPLPRGGEQYF.

This chain connects TRBV6-6 to TRBJ2-2; the D gene TCRdb calls, TRBD2, cannot be checked with no DNA. This CDR3 comprises 12 residues. In germline, CDR1 is MNHNY, CDR2 SVGAGI (reference sequence). The CDR3 sequence is CASSTSGRELFF.

The chain employs TRBV3-1 and TRBJ2-1; lacking DNA, the TRBD2 call made by TCRdb goes unchecked. CDR3 length equals 16 residues. Germline CDR1 and CDR2: LGHDT and YNNKEL (reference sequence). This chain's CDR3 is CASSLEAGGPYNEQFF.

The V call is TRBV19, the J call TRBJ2-2. Germline V gene sequence: CDR1 LNHDA, CDR2 SQIVND (reference sequence). CDR3 length: 15 amino acids. The CDR3 sequence: CASSTQATATGELFF.

This chain uses TRBV5-1 with TRBJ2-7. There are 14 residues in the CDR3. Per the germline V gene, CDR1 is SGHRS and CDR2 is YFSETQ. This CDR3 is CASSLDVTTVEQYF.

The chain links TRBV10-2 to TRBJ2-5; as DNA is missing, the TRBD2 call by TCRdb cannot be tested. The CDR3 is 12 amino acids. CDR1 and CDR2 (germline): WSHSY, SAAADI. The CDR3 region is CASFGLQETQYF.

This chain uses TRBV5-6 with TRBJ1-5; TCRdb indicates TRBD1, and absent DNA this call remains unverified. Germline CDR1 is SGHDT and CDR2 is YYEEEE. This CDR3 contains 14 residues. This CDR3 is CASSLQGPNQPQHF.

This chain connects TRBV24-1 to TRBJ2-3; with no DNA, the TCRdb D assignment of TRBD1 cannot be verified. Looked up from germline, CDR1 is KGHDR and CDR2 is SFDVKD. The CDR3 is 16 amino acids. This CDR3 reads CATSDTGQAITDTQYF.

The gene calls are TRBV28 and TRBJ2-1; the D call from TCRdb, TRBD2, cannot be confirmed without DNA. Germline values: CDR1 MDHEN, CDR2 SYDVKM. The length of the CDR3 is 13 residues. This chain's CDR3 is CASRLVGLRGQFF.

The rearrangement links TRBV7-9 to TRBJ2-2; as DNA is missing, the TRBD2 call by TCRdb cannot be tested. This CDR3 has 15 amino acids. Germline V gives CDR1 SEHNR, CDR2 FQNEAQ (reference sequence). The CDR3 loop is CASSQGLRRTGELFF.

The chain uses TRBV3-1 and TRBJ2-1; TCRdb lists TRBD2, though no DNA is available to test this call. The CDR3 has 15 amino acids. CDR1 and CDR2 (germline): LGHDT, YNNKEL (reference sequence). CDR3 loop: CASSQDLGRAPEQFF.